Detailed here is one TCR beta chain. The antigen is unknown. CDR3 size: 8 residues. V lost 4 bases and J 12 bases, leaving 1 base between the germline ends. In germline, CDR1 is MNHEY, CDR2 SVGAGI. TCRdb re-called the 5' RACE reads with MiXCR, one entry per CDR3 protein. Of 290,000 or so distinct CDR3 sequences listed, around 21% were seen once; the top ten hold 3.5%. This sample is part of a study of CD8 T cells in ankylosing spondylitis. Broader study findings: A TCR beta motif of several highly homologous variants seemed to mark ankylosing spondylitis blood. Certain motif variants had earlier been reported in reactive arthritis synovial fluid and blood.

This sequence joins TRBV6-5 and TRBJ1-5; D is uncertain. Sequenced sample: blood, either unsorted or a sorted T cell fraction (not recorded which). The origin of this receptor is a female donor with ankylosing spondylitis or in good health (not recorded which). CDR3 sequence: CASSFQHF. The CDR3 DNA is TGTGCCAGCAGTTTCCAGCATTTT.